These 21 T cell receptor beta chains originate from one sample sequenced in a study of control samples from healthy donors and cancer patients. Repertoires were generated with immunoSEQ multiplex PCR, while TCRdb's copy carries only in-frame clones and drops some. The data hold about 160,000 clones, with 96% observed a single time. The sequenced sample consisted of blood. Every receptor here comes from a woman aged 30 to 39 in good health.

The chain recombines TRBV28 with TRBJ2-1; D is perhaps TRBD2 (5 bases). The length of the CDR3 is 16 residues. Trimming shortened V by 5 bases and J by 3 bases, and 17 bases separated the two germline ends. Germline CDR1 MDHEN, CDR2 SYDVKM. The CDR3 bases are TGTGCCAGCAGTCCCCCGGACTTGCGAAACTACAATGAGCAGTTCTTC. Amino acids: CASSPPDLRNYNEQFF.

J is TRBJ2-2 and V is TRBV27; D not resolved. This CDR3 region has 15 residues. V lost 7 bases to trimming and J lost 6 bases, with 18 bases between them. Germline V lookup: CDR1 MNHEY, CDR2 SMNVEV (reference sequence). The CDR3 loop reads CASTLKTFGPGELFF. For the CDR3, the DNA is TGTGCCAGCACCCTAAAGACCTTCGGTCCCGGGGAGCTGTTTTTT.

This sequence joins TRBV19 and TRBJ2-3; a weak D match, TRBD1 (6 bases). Trimming took off 1 base at V and 0 bases at J, with 8 bases between the two ends. In germline, CDR1 is LNHDA, CDR2 SQIVND (reference sequence). The CDR3 contains 15 residues. The CDR3: CASSIGTGSTDTQYF. As DNA, the CDR3 is TGTGCCAGTAGTATAGGAACAGGGAGCACAGATACGCAGTATTTT.

The gene calls are TRBV30 and TRBJ1-5, with D unresolved. V was pared by 0 bases and J by 0 bases, with 6 bases between. The germline gives CDR1 GTSNPN, CDR2 SVGIG (reference sequence). The CDR3 consists of 14 residues. CDR3 coding DNA: TGTGCCTGGAGTGTACGGCATAGCAATCAGCCCCAGCATTTT. Its protein product is CAWSVRHSNQPQHF.

The CDR3 DNA reads TGTGCCAGCAGCTTAGATACCAGCTGGGGCTACACCTTC. Its translation is CASSLDTSWGYTF. This rearrangement joins TRBV7-9 to TRBJ1-2; D is unclear. The CDR3 extends over 13 amino acids. V was shortened by 1 base and J by 8 bases, with 11 bases between the two germline ends. CDR1 and CDR2 (germline): SEHNR, FQNEAQ (reference sequence). The whole variable domain, filled in from reference TRBV7-9 and TRBJ1-2, reads DTGVSQNPRHKITKRGQNVTFRCDPISEHNRLYWYRQTLGQGPEFLTYFQNEAQLEKSRLLSDRFSAERPKGSFSTLEIQRTEQGDSAMYLCASSLDTSWGYTFGSGTRLTVV.

This sequence joins TRBV6-5 and TRBJ1-1, with 7 bases identical to TRBD1. After removal of 8 bases from V and 9 bases from J, the junction contained 9 bases not matched to a gene. Germline assignment: CDR1 MNHEY and CDR2 SVGAGI. This CDR3 region has 12 residues. As DNA, the CDR3 is TGTGCCAGCCAAACAGGGGCCGCACAAGCTTTCTTT. It is translated as CASQTGAAQAFF.

V usage is TRBV28 and J usage is TRBJ1-5; D gene uncertain. Germline loops: CDR1 MDHEN, CDR2 SYDVKM. Trimming left V 4 bases short and J 4 bases short, with 5 bases between. This CDR3 has 12 amino acids. This CDR3 reads CASSSPNQPQHF. As DNA, the CDR3 is TGTGCCAGCAGTTCCCCGAATCAGCCCCAGCATTTT.

The chain joins TRBV9 to TRBJ2-1; 12 bases are a match to TRBD2. The CDR3 runs to 15 residues. V lost 3 bases to trimming and J lost 7 bases; unmatched junction nucleotides: 5. The germline gives CDR1 SGDLS, CDR2 YYNGEE. The DNA of the CDR3 is TGTGCCAGCAGCGGGCTAGCGGGAGGGCCAAATGAGCAGTTCTTC. Its translation: CASSGLAGGPNEQFF.

The chain uses TRBV24-1 and TRBJ2-2, with 8 bases identical to TRBD1. This CDR3 has 13 residues. The V and J ends lost 8 bases and 7 bases, in that order; junction bases with no gene match: 5. The germline CDR1 and CDR2 sequences are KGHDR and SFDVKD. In nucleotides, the CDR3 is TGTGCCACCACGGACAGGGCGATCGGGGAGCTGTTTTTT. Its protein product is CATTDRAIGELFF.

This rearrangement joins TRBV7-9 to TRBJ1-2, with 7 bases identical to TRBD1. The CDR3 has 18 residues. The V gene's germline CDR1 is SEHNR and CDR2 FQNEAQ (reference sequence). Trimming at V came to 5 bases and at J to 4 bases, leaving 19 bases not matched to a gene. DNA for the CDR3: TGTGCCAGCAGCGCAACCGGGACAGCCGGATTCTATCCCTATGGCTACACCTTC. It specifies CASSATGTAGFYPYGYTF.

The chain couples TRBV6-1 to TRBJ2-1, with 7 bases lining up with TRBD2. Trimming removed 4 bases from V and 0 bases from J; junction bases left unmatched: 6. Germline V lookup: CDR1 MNHNS, CDR2 SASEGT. This CDR3 contains 16 residues. CDR3 protein: CASSGRLASSYNEQFF. Written as DNA, the CDR3 is TGTGCCAGCAGTGGTCGACTAGCCAGCTCCTACAATGAGCAGTTCTTC.

The CDR3 reads CASSLVGEGENTEAFF. The CDR3 DNA reads TGTGCCAGCAGCTTGGTCGGGGAAGGGGAGAACACTGAAGCTTTCTTT. The chain is built from TRBV5-4 and TRBJ1-1; possible D gene TRBD1, 5 bases. The CDR3 length is 16 residues. Germline V CDR1 and CDR2: SGHNT, YYREEE (reference sequence). Trimming removed 0 bases from V and 1 base from J, with 13 bases in between.

V and J are TRBV6-2 or TRBV6-3 and TRBJ2-7; possible D gene TRBD2, 6 bases. The V gene's germline CDR1 is MNHEY and CDR2 SVGEGT. The CDR3 has 14 residues. The germline V and J ends were trimmed by 5 bases and 5 bases, with 16 bases remaining between them. The CDR3 here is CASSPSGTQHEQYF. The CDR3 DNA sequence: TGTGCCAGCAGTCCCTCCGGGACTCAACACGAGCAGTACTTC.

V and J are TRBV4-1 and TRBJ2-7, with a weak D call TRBD1 (6 bases). The CDR3 is 14 amino acids. Looked up from germline, CDR1 is MGHRA and CDR2 is YSYEKL. V was trimmed by 4 bases and J by 2 bases, leaving 12 bases between them. CDR3 region: CASSPKTGTYEQYF. DNA for the CDR3: TGCGCCAGCAGCCCTAAGACAGGTACCTACGAGCAGTACTTC.

V is TRBV13 and J is TRBJ2-2; D is perhaps TRBD2 (6 bases). Germline V gene lookup returns CDR1 PRHDT and CDR2 FYEKMQ (reference sequence). CDR3 size: 17 residues. The germline V and J ends were trimmed by 5 bases and 3 bases, with 19 bases remaining between them. CDR3 sequence reads: CASSHLLALDDTGELFF. For the CDR3, the DNA is TGTGCCAGCAGCCATCTTCTAGCGTTAGACGACACCGGGGAGCTGTTTTTT.

The chain has TRBV19 and TRBJ2-1; possibly TRBD2 for D (5 bases). CDR3 length: 14 amino acids. The V and J ends lost 6 bases and 7 bases respectively, with 16 bases between them. Germline CDR1 is LNHDA and CDR2 is SQIVND (reference sequence). The CDR3 DNA follows: TGTGCCAGTAGAATTCCGCGTTCGGGGAATGAGCAGTTCTTC. It translates to CASRIPRSGNEQFF. Drawing the rest from reference TRBV19 and TRBJ2-1, the complete variable domain is DGGITQSPKYLFRKEGQNVTLSCEQNLNHDAMYWYRQDPGQGLRLIYYSQIVNDFQKGDIAEGYSVSREKKESFPLTVTSAQKNPTAFYLCASRIPRSGNEQFFGPGTRLTVL.

This rearrangement joins TRBV6-6 to TRBJ2-5; D is possibly TRBD1 or TRBD2 (5 bases each). Germline-derived CDR1 and CDR2 are MNHNY and SVGAGI (reference sequence). V was pared by 2 bases and J by 7 bases, with 20 bases between. This CDR3 region has 16 residues. CDR3 in DNA: TGTGCCAGCAGTTACGGGGACGGATCTAGACGGTGGACCCAGTACTTC. Translating gives CASSYGDGSRRWTQYF.

The chain carries TRBV5-6 and TRBJ1-2; 11 bases are shared with TRBD1. The CDR3 has 15 amino acids. The trim removed 3 bases at V and 7 bases at J, leaving 8 bases unmatched. Germline V gene lookup returns CDR1 SGHDT and CDR2 YYEEEE. CDR3 region: CASSYTGQGAFGYTF. DNA of the CDR3: TGTGCCAGCAGCTACACCGGACAGGGGGCATTTGGCTACACCTTC.

The chain couples TRBV19 to TRBJ2-1, with D unclear. Germline V gene lookup returns CDR1 LNHDA and CDR2 SQIVND (reference sequence). V was pared by 3 bases and J by 9 bases, with 21 bases between. The CDR3 has 16 residues. This chain's CDR3 is CASSILRPSGLSEQFF. The CDR3 DNA reads as TGTGCCAGTAGTATCTTAAGGCCCAGTGGGTTGAGTGAGCAGTTCTTC. The whole variable domain, remainder taken from reference TRBV19 and TRBJ2-1, is DGGITQSPKYLFRKEGQNVTLSCEQNLNHDAMYWYRQDPGQGLRLIYYSQIVNDFQKGDIAEGYSVSREKKESFPLTVTSAQKNPTAFYLCASSILRPSGLSEQFFGPGTRLTVL.

This clone was seen just once. The chain employs TRBV7-3 and TRBJ2-5; possibly TRBD2 for D (5 bases). The CDR3 contains 13 residues. Between the trimmed V and J ends, which lost 5 bases and 4 bases, there was a span of 11 bases. CDR1 SGHTA and CDR2 FQGTGA come from the germline V gene. CDR3 in amino acids: CASSTRSGETQYF. For the CDR3, the DNA is TGTGCCAGCAGCACAAGAAGCGGAGAGACCCAGTACTTC.

This rearrangement joins TRBV19 to TRBJ1-6; D is possibly TRBD1 (5 bases). Germline V gene data show CDR1 as LNHDA and CDR2 as SQIVND (reference sequence). The germline V and J ends were trimmed by 1 base and 7 bases, with 11 bases remaining between them. This CDR3 is built from 15 residues. The CDR3 nucleotides read TGTGCCAGTAGTATAGGTCGGGGGACGAATTCACCCCTCCACTTT. Translating it yields CASSIGRGTNSPLHF.